The T cell receptor beta chain under discussion was sequenced for a study of CD8+CD57+ T cells in acquired aplastic anemia. This CDR3 has 13 amino acids. Deletions cut 0 bases from V and 5 bases from J, with 9 bases between. CDR1 and CDR2 (germline): SGHNT, YYREEE (reference sequence). Genomic DNA constituted the template upon which TCR beta VDJ and CDR3 profiling was performed. In TCRdb, the reads were re-called with MiXCR into one record per CDR3 protein. The sample yields 98,000 or so distinct CDR3 sequences, around half seen once. The TCR originated in a human donor in good health, serving as a control. The chain couples TRBV5-4 to TRBJ2-7, with D maybe TRBD2 (5 bases). Sample: sorted CD4+, CD8+, or CD8+CD57+ T cells (not recorded which) from PBMCs. This CDR3 is CASSLAGIHEQYF. DNA of the CDR3: TGTGCCAGCAGCTTGGCGGGGATACACGAGCAGTACTTC.